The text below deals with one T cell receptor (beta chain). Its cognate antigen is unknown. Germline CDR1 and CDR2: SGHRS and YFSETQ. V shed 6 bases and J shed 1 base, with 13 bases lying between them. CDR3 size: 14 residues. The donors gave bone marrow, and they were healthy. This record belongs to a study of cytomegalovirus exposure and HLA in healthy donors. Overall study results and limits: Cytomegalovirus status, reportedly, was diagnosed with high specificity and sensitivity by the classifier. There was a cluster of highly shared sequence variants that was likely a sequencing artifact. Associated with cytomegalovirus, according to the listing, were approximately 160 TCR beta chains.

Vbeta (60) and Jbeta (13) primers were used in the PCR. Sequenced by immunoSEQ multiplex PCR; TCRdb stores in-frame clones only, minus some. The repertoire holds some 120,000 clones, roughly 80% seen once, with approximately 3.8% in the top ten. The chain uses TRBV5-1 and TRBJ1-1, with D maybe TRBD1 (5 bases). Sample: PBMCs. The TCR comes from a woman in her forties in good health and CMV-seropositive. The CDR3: CASTPADRNTEAFF. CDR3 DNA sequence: TGCGCCAGCACCCCCGCAGACAGGAACACTGAAGCTTTCTTT.